The clone carrying this T cell receptor (beta chain) was counted only a few times. The antigen is not known. One entry per CDR3 protein results from TCRdb running MiXCR on the reads. The data contain around 77,000 distinct CDR3 sequences, approximately 20% of them singletons. J gave up 4 bases and V 5 bases, and 8 bases lay outside the gene matches. Germline-derived CDR1 and CDR2 are SGHVT and SQSDAQ. The CDR3 consists of 16 residues. This record comes from a study of T cell repertoires in cytomegalovirus infection. The study's findings and limits: What dominated the ex vivo response were HLA-C-restricted CMV-specific TCR beta clonotypes.

The starting material was CD8+ T cells from cultured PBMCs, obtained from culture after CMV antigen stimulation. The TCR comes from a human donor in good health (CMV status not recorded). Some clones in this sample may be carry-over from other donors' samples. This chain joins TRBV7-4 and TRBJ2-5, with 12 positions matching TRBD1. CDR3 nucleotides: TGTGCCAGCAGCACATCCGGGACAGGGGGCGCAGAGACCCAGTACTTC. The encoded protein is CASSTSGTGGAETQYF.